The 18 T cell receptor beta chains below all came from one sample that was sequenced in a study of OX40 agonist ivuxolimab in advanced cancers. TCRdb's copy holds only in-frame clones and misses some; the assay was immunoSEQ multiplex PCR. The sample lists more than 95,000 clones, less than 95% occurring once. The sample here was CD4+ or CD8+ T cells sorted from blood, taken in a trial of the OX40 agonist ivuxolimab. Receptors were obtained from an adult with an advanced solid tumor such as melanoma, head and neck, liver or kidney cancer.

This sequence joins TRBV18 and TRBJ2-1; possibly TRBD2 for D (6 bases). Trimming stripped 6 bases from V and 4 bases from J, with 19 bases between. CDR1 is KGHSH and CDR2 is LQKENI in the germline V gene. CDR3 length equals 16 residues. In DNA form, the CDR3 reads TGTGCCAGCTCCCCAGCCCAGCGGGCAGTATACAATGAGCAGTTCTTC. Protein sequence: CASSPAQRAVYNEQFF.

In nucleotides, the CDR3 is TGTGCCAGCTCACCGACGGCGGATTCACCCCTCCACTTT. This sequence encodes CASSPTADSPLHF. The chain uses TRBV18 and TRBJ1-6; D is undetermined. CDR1 is KGHSH, CDR2 LQKENI, per germline. With 3 bases removed from V and 8 bases from J, the gap between germline ends came to 8 bases. This CDR3 has 13 amino acids.

The chain joins TRBV6-1 to TRBJ2-7; the match to TRBD1 covers 9 bases. Unmatched junction bases numbered 3, after V lost 6 bases and J lost 3 bases. The germline CDR1 and CDR2 sequences are MNHNS and SASEGT. This CDR3 is built from 13 residues. The CDR3 DNA follows: TGTGCCAGCAGACCGGGACAGGGCTACGAGCAGTACTTC. It yields the protein CASRPGQGYEQYF.

J is TRBJ1-6 and V is TRBV7-2; 9 nucleotides line up with TRBD1. V trimming: 3 bases; J trimming: 8 bases; junction bases outside the gene matches: 8. Per germline, CDR1 SGHTA and CDR2 FQGNSA. The CDR3 sequence is 16 residues long. The CDR3 DNA reads TGTGCCAGCAGCTTTAAGCGGGACAGGGCTGATTCACCCCTCCACTTT. Its protein product is CASSFKRDRADSPLHF.

This rearrangement joins TRBV6-5 to TRBJ2-7; 9 bases fit TRBD1. Germline lookup yields CDR1 MNHEY and CDR2 SVGAGI. The CDR3 is 15 amino acids. J gave up 2 bases and V 7 bases, and 9 bases lay outside the gene matches. As DNA, the CDR3 is TGTGCCAGCACGAGAGGGGGGACAGGGACCTACGAGCAGTACTTC. Protein: CASTRGGTGTYEQYF.

The chain couples TRBV6-1 to TRBJ2-7; D might be TRBD2 (6 bases). Germline-derived CDR1 and CDR2 are MNHNS and SASEGT. The V end lost 0 bases, the J end lost 3 bases, and 15 bases lay between the germline ends. This CDR3 contains 16 residues. The CDR3 DNA reads as TGTGCCAGCAGTGAAGCAGATACGGGACTGCTCTACGAGCAGTACTTC. Its protein is CASSEADTGLLYEQYF.

The rearrangement links TRBV30 to TRBJ1-3; D call uncertain. V lost 3 bases, J lost 4 bases, and 4 bases lay in between. This CDR3 spans 11 amino acids. Germline CDR1 reads GTSNPN; CDR2 reads SVGIG (reference sequence). The CDR3 bases are TGTGCCTGGAGGTTCGGAAACACCATATATTTT. It is translated as CAWRFGNTIYF.

This clone was detected once. The genes are TRBV18 and TRBJ1-5; D uncertain. V was shortened by 1 base and J by 0 bases, with 16 bases between the two germline ends. The germline V gene has CDR1 KGHSH and CDR2 LQKENI. This CDR3 is built from 18 residues. Written as DNA, the CDR3 is TGTGCCAGCTCACCACTACCTTCAAGCCTGTATAGCAATCAGCCCCAGCATTTT. Translation: CASSPLPSSLYSNQPQHF. The full variable domain, its missing parts supplied by reference TRBV18 and TRBJ1-5, is NAGVMQNPRHLVRRRGQEARLRCSPMKGHSHVYWYRQLPEEGLKFMVYLQKENIIDESGMPKERFSAEFPKEGPSILRIQQVVRGDSAAYFCASSPLPSSLYSNQPQHFGDGTRLSIL.

The J gene is TRBJ2-1, the V gene TRBV7-2; D unclear. The length of the CDR3 is 14 residues. CDR1 is SGHTA, CDR2 FQGNSA, per germline. V was pared by 2 bases and J by 9 bases, with 14 bases between. CDR3 amino acids: CASSLTPLVGEQFF. For the CDR3, the DNA is TGTGCCAGCAGCTTAACGCCGCTTGTGGGTGAGCAGTTCTTC.

The chain has TRBV2 and TRBJ2-2, with D perhaps being TRBD1 or TRBD2 (6 bases each). The CDR3 contains 14 residues. Per germline, CDR1 SNHLY and CDR2 FYNNEI. Trimming took 6 bases from V and 1 from J, leaving 9 bases between them. This CDR3 is CASRGGQNTGELFF. CDR3 nucleotide sequence: TGTGCCAGCAGGGGGGGACAGAACACCGGGGAGCTGTTTTTT.

The chain has TRBV19 and TRBJ2-5; D is uncertain. V was shortened by 6 bases and J by 1 base, with 9 bases between the two germline ends. This CDR3 is built from 13 residues. Germline CDR1 reads LNHDA; CDR2 reads SQIVND (reference sequence). CDR3 amino acids: CASSKGFQETQYF. In DNA, the CDR3 is TGTGCCAGTAGCAAGGGTTTCCAAGAGACCCAGTACTTC.

The rearrangement joins TRBV28 to TRBJ2-2; D not certain. Looked up from germline, CDR1 is MDHEN and CDR2 is SYDVKM. The CDR3 sequence is 14 residues long. V shed 5 bases and J shed 1 base, with 8 bases lying between them. This CDR3 is CASSAPQNTGELFF. The CDR3 DNA sequence: TGTGCCAGCAGTGCCCCCCAGAACACCGGGGAGCTGTTTTTT.

The V and J genes are TRBV13 and TRBJ2-7, with TRBD2 as a possible D gene (6 bases). CDR3 length equals 12 residues. CDR1 is PRHDT and CDR2 is FYEKMQ in the germline V gene (reference sequence). V lost 6 bases, J lost 8 bases, and 14 bases lay in between. The CDR3 region is CASRTDSGQQYF. The DNA of the CDR3 is TGTGCCAGCAGGACCGACAGCGGGCAGCAGTACTTC. Filled out from reference TRBV13 and TRBJ2-7, the complete variable domain reads AAGVIQSPRHLIKEKRETATLKCYPIPRHDTVYWYQQGPGQDPQFLISFYEKMQSDKGSIPDRFSAQQFSDYHSELNMSSLELGDSALYFCASRTDSGQQYFGPGTRLTVT.

This rearrangement joins TRBV11-2 to TRBJ2-3; D uncertain. Trimming shortened V by 0 bases and J by 3 bases, and 13 bases separated the two germline ends. The CDR3 is made up of 16 amino acids. The V gene's germline CDR1 is SGHAT and CDR2 FQNNGV. CDR3 in DNA: TGTGCCAGCAGCTTAGACCACCCTCCCGGGACAGATACGCAGTATTTT. Amino acid sequence: CASSLDHPPGTDTQYF. Together with reference TRBV11-2 and TRBJ2-3, the CDR3 gives the full variable domain: EAGVAQSPRYKIIEKRQSVAFWCNPISGHATLYWYQQILGQGPKLLIQFQNNGVVDDSQLPKDRFSAERLKGVDSTLKIQPAKLEDSAVYLCASSLDHPPGTDTQYFGPGTRLTVL.

CDR3 sequence reads: CASSWGPSEDTQYF. CDR3 DNA: TGTGCCAGCAGTTGGGGACCCTCTGAGGATACGCAGTATTTT. The rearrangement links TRBV6-5 to TRBJ2-3; the D call may be TRBD1 or TRBD2 (5 bases each). Per germline, CDR1 MNHEY and CDR2 SVGAGI. Deletions cut 4 bases from V and 6 bases from J, with 14 bases between. The CDR3 runs 14 residues.

The CDR3 protein is CASLFRDGPYEQYF. In DNA form, the CDR3 reads TGTGCCAGCCTATTCCGGGACGGGCCCTACGAGCAGTACTTC. This chain uses TRBV6-1 with TRBJ2-7; D could derive from TRBD1 or TRBD2 (5 bases each). The length of the CDR3 is 14 residues. Germline CDR1 MNHNS, CDR2 SASEGT. V lost 8 bases to trimming and J lost 2 bases, with 16 bases between them.

The J gene is TRBJ1-2, the V gene TRBV4-3; D may be TRBD1 (6 bases). Germline V gives CDR1 LGHNA, CDR2 YSLEER. The CDR3 contains 18 residues. The germline V and J ends were trimmed by 0 bases and 2 bases, with 19 bases remaining between them. CDR3 bases: TGCGCCAGCAGCCAAGAGGTTGGGTGGGGGCGCAGAAACTATGGCTACACCTTC. This encodes CASSQEVGWGRRNYGYTF.

The chain is built from TRBV28 and TRBJ2-7, with TRBD1 as a possible D gene (5 bases). The CDR3 consists of 14 residues. V shed 5 bases and J shed 3 bases, with 14 bases lying between them. Germline V gene sequence: CDR1 MDHEN, CDR2 SYDVKM. The CDR3 loop reads CASSRAGSLYEQYF. CDR3 nucleotides: TGTGCCAGCAGTCGCGCAGGGTCGCTCTACGAGCAGTACTTC.